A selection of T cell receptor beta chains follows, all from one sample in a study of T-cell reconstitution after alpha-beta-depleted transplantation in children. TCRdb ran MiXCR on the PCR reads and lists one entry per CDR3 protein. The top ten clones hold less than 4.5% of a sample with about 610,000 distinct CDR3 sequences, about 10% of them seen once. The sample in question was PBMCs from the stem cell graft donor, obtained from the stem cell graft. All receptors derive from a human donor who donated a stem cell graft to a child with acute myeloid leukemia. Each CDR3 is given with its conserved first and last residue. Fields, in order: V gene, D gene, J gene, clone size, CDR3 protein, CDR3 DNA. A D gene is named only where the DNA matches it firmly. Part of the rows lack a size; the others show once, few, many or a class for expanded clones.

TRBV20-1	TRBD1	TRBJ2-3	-	CSAKDRVTNTDTQYF	TGCAGTGCTAAAGACAGGGTCACAAACACAGATACGCAGTATTTT
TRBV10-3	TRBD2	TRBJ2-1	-	CAISHGLAGGSSYNEQFF	TGTGCCATCAGTCATGGACTAGCGGGAGGGAGCTCCTACAATGAGCAGTTCTTC
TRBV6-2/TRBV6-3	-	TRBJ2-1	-	CASSYGGVGDNEQFF	TGTGCCAGCAGTTACGGCGGGGTAGGGGACAATGAGCAGTTCTTC
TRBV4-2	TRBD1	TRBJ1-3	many	CASSQGPLGTGAGNTIYF	TGTGCCAGCAGCCAAGGGCCCTTGGGGACAGGGGCCGGAAACACCATATATTTT
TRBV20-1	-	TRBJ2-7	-	CSAISPQRVSYEQYF	TGCAGTGCCATCTCCCCCCAGCGTGTCTCCTACGAGCAGTACTTC
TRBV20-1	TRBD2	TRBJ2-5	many	CSARDGREGRGTQYF	TGCAGTGCTAGAGATGGGCGGGAGGGCCGAGGGACCCAGTACTTC
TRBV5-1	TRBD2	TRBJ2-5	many	CASSLTSGNVQETQYF	TGCGCCAGCAGTTTGACTAGCGGGAATGTCCAAGAGACCCAGTACTTC
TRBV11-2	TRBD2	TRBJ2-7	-	CASSPGGLAGGGAYEQYF	TGTGCCAGCAGCCCTGGTGGACTAGCGGGAGGAGGGGCGTACGAGCAGTACTTC
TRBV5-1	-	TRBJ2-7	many	CASSLPGDEQYF	TGCGCCAGCAGCTTACCAGGCGACGAGCAGTACTTC
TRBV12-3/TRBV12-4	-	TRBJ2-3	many	CASSLPGLGADTQYF	TGTGCCAGCAGCCTTCCGGGCCTAGGCGCAGATACGCAGTATTTT
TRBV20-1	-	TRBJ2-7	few	CSATPSERDEQYF	TGCAGTGCTACCCCCTCGGAGAGGGACGAGCAGTACTTC
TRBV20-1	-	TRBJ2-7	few	CSARIGSTYEQYF	TGCAGTGCTAGAATCGGGTCTACCTACGAGCAGTACTTC
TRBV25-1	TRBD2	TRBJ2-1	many	CASRPGGEEQFF	TGTGCCAGCAGGCCGGGGGGAGAGGAGCAGTTCTTC
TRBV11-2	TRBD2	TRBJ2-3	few	CASSLGPPTSGRASRSDTQYF	TGTGCCAGCAGCTTAGGTCCCCCGACTAGCGGGAGGGCATCCAGGTCAGATACGCAGTATTTT
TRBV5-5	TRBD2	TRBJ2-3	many	CASSLFTAGEDTQYF	TGTGCCAGCAGCTTGTTTACAGCGGGAGAGGATACGCAGTATTTT
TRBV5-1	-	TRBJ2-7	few	CASSLTGHYEQYF	TGCGCCAGCAGCTTAACGGGGCACTACGAGCAGTACTTC
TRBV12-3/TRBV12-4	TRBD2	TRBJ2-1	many	CASSSFRLAGKNEQFF	TGTGCCAGCAGTTCCTTTCGATTAGCGGGGAAAAATGAGCAGTTCTTC
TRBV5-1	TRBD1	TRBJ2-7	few	CASSSLGQGLYF	TGCGCCAGCAGCTCCCTGGGACAGGGCCTCTACTTC
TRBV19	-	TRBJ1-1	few	CAVDSYMNTEAFF	TGTGCCGTAGACAGCTACATGAACACTGAAGCTTTCTTT
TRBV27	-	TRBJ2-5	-	CASSWGAGLEETQYF	TGTGCCAGCAGTTGGGGAGCAGGGCTCGAAGAGACCCAGTACTTC
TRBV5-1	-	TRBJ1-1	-	CASSFSRGNTEAFF	TGCGCCAGCAGCTTCTCACGGGGCAACACTGAAGCTTTCTTT
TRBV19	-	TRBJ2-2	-	CASIGGTSATGELFF	TGTGCCAGTATTGGTGGGACAAGCGCCACCGGGGAGCTGTTTTTT
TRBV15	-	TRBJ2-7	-	CATSRSRSGEQYF	TGTGCCACCAGCAGGAGCAGGTCGGGGGAGCAGTACTTC
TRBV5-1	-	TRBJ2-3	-	CASSVEDTQYF	TGCGCCAGCAGCGTGGAGGATACGCAGTATTTT
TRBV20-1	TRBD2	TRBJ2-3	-	CSADALAGGTDTQYF	TGCAGTGCTGACGCCCTAGCGGGAGGGACAGATACGCAGTATTTT
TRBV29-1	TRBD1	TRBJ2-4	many	CSVRQGTKNIQYF	TGCAGCGTAAGACAGGGGACCAAAAACATTCAGTACTTC
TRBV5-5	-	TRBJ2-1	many	CASSSDIFEQFF	TGTGCCAGCAGTTCGGACATATTTGAGCAGTTCTTC
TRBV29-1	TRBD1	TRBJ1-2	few	CSVTTGGLGGYTF	TGCAGCGTCACAACAGGGGGACTAGGTGGCTACACCTTC
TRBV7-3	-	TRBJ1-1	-	CASSLDRTAKAFF	TGTGCCAGCAGCTTAGACAGGACCGCGAAAGCTTTCTTT
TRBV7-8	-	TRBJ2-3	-	CASSSTSQETDTQYF	TGTGCCAGCAGCTCGACCTCCCAAGAGACAGATACGCAGTATTTT
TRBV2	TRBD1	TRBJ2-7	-	CASSYIGQGYEQYF	TGTGCCAGCAGTTACATCGGACAGGGCTACGAGCAGTACTTC
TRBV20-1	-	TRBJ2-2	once	CGARDGAANTGELFF	TGCGGTGCTAGAGATGGGGCCGCCAACACCGGGGAGCTGTTTTTT
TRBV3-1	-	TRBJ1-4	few	CASSNLRNNEKLFF	TGTGCCAGCAGCAACCTAAGAAATAATGAAAAACTGTTTTTT
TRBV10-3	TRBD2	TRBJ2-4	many	CAISAGLADHVQYF	TGTGCCATCAGCGCGGGACTAGCGGACCACGTTCAGTACTTC
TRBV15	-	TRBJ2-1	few	CATRKPAAGHNEQFF	TGTGCCACCAGAAAACCGGCGGCAGGTCACAATGAGCAGTTCTTC
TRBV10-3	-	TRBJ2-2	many	CASLGIRDTGELFF	TGTGCCAGCTTAGGGATTCGGGACACCGGGGAGCTGTTTTTT
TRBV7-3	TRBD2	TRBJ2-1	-	CASSLHGLAGGYNEQFF	TGTGCCAGCAGCTTACACGGCCTAGCGGGAGGATACAATGAGCAGTTCTTC
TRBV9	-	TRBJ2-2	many	CASSFSDTGELFF	TGTGCCAGCAGCTTCTCCGACACCGGGGAGCTGTTTTTT
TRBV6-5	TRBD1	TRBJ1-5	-	CASSWDRGGDQPQHF	TGTGCCAGCAGTTGGGACAGGGGAGGCGATCAGCCCCAGCATTTT
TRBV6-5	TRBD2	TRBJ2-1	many	CASSYRVSGRGYNEQFF	TGTGCCAGCAGTTACAGGGTTAGCGGGAGGGGGTACAATGAGCAGTTCTTC
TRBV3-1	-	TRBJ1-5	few	CASSQDDSFNQPQHF	TGTGCCAGCAGCCAAGATGACAGCTTTAATCAGCCCCAGCATTTT
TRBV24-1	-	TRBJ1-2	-	CATSDSSPRGPSGGYTF	TGTGCCACCAGTGATTCATCCCCTCGGGGTCCCTCAGGTGGCTACACCTTC
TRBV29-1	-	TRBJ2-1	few	CSVGGMSQGGLDEQFF	TGCAGCGTTGGGGGGATGTCGCAGGGGGGTCTCGATGAGCAGTTCTTC
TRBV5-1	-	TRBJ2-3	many	CASSLASSTDTQYF	TGTGCCAGCAGCTTAGCGTCCAGCACAGATACGCAGTATTTT
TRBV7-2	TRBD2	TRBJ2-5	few	CASSFPSGSGQETQYF	TGTGCCAGCAGCTTTCCTAGCGGGAGCGGGCAAGAGACCCAGTACTTC
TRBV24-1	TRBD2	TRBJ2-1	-	CATGTSLTDEQFF	TGTGCCACTGGGACTAGCCTTACCGATGAGCAGTTCTTC
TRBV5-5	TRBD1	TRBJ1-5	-	CASSDRHRDRVLEVPQHF	TGTGCCAGCAGCGACAGACACCGGGACAGGGTTTTGGAGGTGCCCCAGCATTTT
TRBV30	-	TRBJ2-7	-	CAWMGGPSYEQYF	TGTGCCTGGATGGGGGGACCCTCCTACGAGCAGTACTTC
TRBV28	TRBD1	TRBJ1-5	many	CASSLGQSSNQPQHF	TGTGCCAGCAGTCTGGGACAGAGTAGCAATCAGCCCCAGCATTTT
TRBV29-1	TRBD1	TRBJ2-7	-	CSVGDRGMGSYEQYF	TGCAGCGTTGGGGACAGGGGAATGGGGTCCTACGAGCAGTACTTC
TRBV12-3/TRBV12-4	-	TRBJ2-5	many	CASSPGFGGTQYF	TGTGCCAGCAGTCCCGGTTTCGGGGGGACCCAGTACTTC
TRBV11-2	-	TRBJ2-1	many	CASKLDSSYNEQFF	TGTGCCAGCAAACTTGATAGCTCCTACAATGAGCAGTTCTTC
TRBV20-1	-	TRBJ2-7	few	CSVAVEGLRSYEQYF	TGCAGTGTCGCCGTAGAGGGTCTCCGCTCCTACGAGCAGTACTTC